The rows below give T cell receptor beta chains drawn from one sample of a study of control samples from healthy donors and cancer patients. TCRdb keeps only in-frame clones here, not all; method: immunoSEQ multiplex PCR. The table has approximately 89,000 clones, over 65% seen once. The specimen sequenced was blood. These receptors came from a woman between 35 and 50 years old in good health. CDR3s include the opening cysteine and the closing phenylalanine or tryptophan. D genes are given only for firm matches. Expanded clones get a size class; other rows say once, few or many, or leave the size out.

D | size | J | V | length | CDR3 | DNA
TRBD1 | - | TRBJ1-3 | TRBV4-1 | 14 | CASSKGQTGNTIYF | TGCGCCAGCAGCAAGGGACAGACTGGAAACACCATATATTTT
- | - | TRBJ1-1 | TRBV20-1 | 11 | CSALDGPEAFF | TGCAGTGCTCTGGACGGTCCTGAAGCTTTCTTT
- | - | TRBJ1-1 | TRBV2 | 13 | CASRRTFNTEAFF | TGTGCCAGCAGGCGGACATTTAACACTGAAGCTTTCTTT
TRBD2 | once | TRBJ2-1 | TRBV10-2 | 16 | CASSLTSGGAYNEQFF | TGCGCCAGCAGCCTAACTAGCGGGGGGGCCTACAATGAGCAGTTCTTC
- | - | TRBJ1-1 | TRBV9 | 13 | CASSVEMNTEAFF | TGTGCCAGCAGCGTTGAGATGAACACTGAAGCTTTCTTT
TRBD1 | - | TRBJ1-1 | TRBV6-4 | 13 | CASSGQGRTEAFF | TGTGCCAGCAGTGGACAGGGGCGCACTGAAGCTTTCTTT
- | - | TRBJ2-6 | TRBV3-1/TRBV3-2 | 17 | CASSGDVGGSGANVLTF | TGTGCCAGCAGCGGGGACGTGGGTGGCTCTGGGGCCAACGTCCTGACTTTC
- | once | TRBJ2-1 | TRBV6-5 | 16 | CASSLQGVGLYNEQFF | TGTGCCAGCAGTTTACAGGGCGTGGGCCTCTACAATGAGCAGTTCTTC
- | once | TRBJ2-7 | TRBV19 | 12 | CASSDSSYEQYF | TGTGCCAGTTCGGACAGCTCCTACGAGCAGTACTTC
- | few | TRBJ2-1 | TRBV21-1 | 13 | CASSKYTDNEQFF | TGTGCCAGCAGCAAATACACGGACAATGAGCAGTTCTTC
- | - | TRBJ2-3 | TRBV5-6 | 17 | CASSLSRGRTSTDTQYF | TGTGCCAGCAGCTTGTCGAGGGGACGGACTAGCACAGATACGCAGTATTTT
- | - | TRBJ1-2 | TRBV7-2 | 13 | CASTDGGNYGYTF | TGTGCCAGCACGGACGGGGGAAACTATGGCTACACCTTC
- | - | TRBJ2-7 | TRBV5-6 | 15 | CASSFRQTGSYEQYF | TGTGCCAGCAGCTTCCGACAGACCGGCTCCTACGAGCAGTACTTC
- | - | TRBJ2-3 | TRBV24-1 | 15 | CATSDLLGSTDTQYF | TGTGCCACCAGTGATTTGTTGGGAAGCACAGATACGCAGTATTTT
- | - | TRBJ1-2 | TRBV5-1 | 12 | CASSFGNEGYTF | TGCGCCAGCAGCTTCGGGAACGAAGGCTACACCTTC
- | - | TRBJ1-2 | TRBV5-1 | 15 | CASSLGHPGGYGYTF | TGCGCCAGCAGCTTAGGACATCCGGGAGGCTATGGCTACACCTTC